Below are 8 T cell receptor beta chains sequenced from a single sample in a study of T cells in Graves' hyperthyroidism and ophthalmopathy. There were TCR beta CDR3 regions amplified from RNA transcripts. HTBI primers were the set used in a first-round RT-PCR of the TCR CDR3. One entry per CDR3 protein, called by TCRdb with MiXCR from the multiplex PCR reads. This sample has around 760,000 distinct CDR3 sequences, with roughly 32% found just once. The sample consisted of blood. The origin of the receptors is a woman aged 40 to 50 with Graves' hyperthyroidism.

This clonotype was found many times. The rearrangement uses TRBV24-1 and TRBJ2-7; the match to TRBD1 covers 10 bases. CDR1 and CDR2 (germline): KGHDR, SFDVKD. The CDR3 runs 16 residues. Losses at the gene ends were 1 base for V and 7 bases for J; bases not matched to a gene: 9. CDR3 bases: TGTGCCACCAGTGATTTTGGGGGACAGGGGTCCGGAGAGCAGTACTTC. This codes for CATSDFGGQGSGEQYF.

This clonotype appeared once. The rearrangement links TRBV5-1 to TRBJ2-7; 13 bases fit TRBD2. The germline V gene has CDR1 SGHRS and CDR2 YFSETQ. The J segment lost 7 bases and the V segment lost 4 bases, leaving 11 bases of the junction unmatched. This CDR3 region has 16 residues. The CDR3 DNA sequence: TGCGCCAGCAGCAGGGCCGGGACTAGCGGGAACAATGAGCAGTACTTC. Residues: CASSRAGTSGNNEQYF.

The CDR3 spells CASTWDRTYNGYTF. The DNA of the CDR3 is TGTGCCAGCACCTGGGACAGAACCTATAACGGCTACACCTTC. V is TRBV11-1 and J is TRBJ1-2; 7 bases align to TRBD1. V dropped 7 bases and J dropped 8; count of bases not matched to a gene: 13. The CDR3 runs 14 residues. Germline V gene sequence: CDR1 SGHAT, CDR2 FQDESV (reference sequence).

This clonotype appeared many times. The chain employs TRBV10-3 and TRBJ1-2, with TRBD1 matching over 9 bases. V lost 3 bases, J lost 6 bases, and 2 bases stayed unmatched. Germline CDR1 ENHRY, CDR2 SYGVKD. The CDR3 sequence is 13 residues long. The CDR3 sequence is CAISEQGADGYTF. The CDR3 DNA reads as TGTGCCATCAGTGAACAGGGGGCAGATGGCTACACCTTC.

This clonotype has a count of ten or more. The rearrangement uses TRBV11-1 and TRBJ2-7; 9 nucleotides align to TRBD2. The CDR3 covers 13 residues. V trimming: 10 bases; J trimming: 6 bases; junction bases outside the gene matches: 10. CDR1 and CDR2 (germline): SGHAT, FQDESV (reference sequence). The CDR3 region is CATRLAEGGEQYF. In DNA, the CDR3 is TGTGCCACCCGACTAGCGGAGGGGGGCGAGCAGTACTTC.

This chain links TRBV6-5 with TRBJ1-2; TRBD1 agrees at 7 bases. CDR1 is MNHEY, CDR2 SVGAGI, per germline. V gave up 5 bases and J gave up 0 bases; unmatched junction bases: 6. The CDR3 loop spans 15 amino acids. In DNA form, the CDR3 reads TGTGCCAGCAGTGGAAAGACAGGGACTAACTATGGCTACACCTTC. Translation: CASSGKTGTNYGYTF.

Remarks on this clonotype: The missing conserved phenylalanine or tryptophan at the end of this CDR3 makes a read error likely. The DNA is omitted, as the CDR3 cannot be located on it reliably, and the CDR3 follows TCRdb's listing. The chain carries TRBV7-2 and TRBJ1-1. Per germline, CDR1 SGHTA and CDR2 FQGNSA. A total of 8 residues make up the CDR3, ends included. The CDR3 loop is CASSLSLS.

The rearrangement links TRBV5-8 to TRBJ1-1; possibly TRBD1 for D (5 bases). Germline V gives CDR1 SGHTS, CDR2 YDEGEE. This CDR3 has 14 residues. V was cut by 0 bases and J by 10 bases, with 16 bases left in between. CDR3 sequence reads: CASSLEAAGSGAFF. In DNA, the CDR3 is TGTGCCAGCAGCTTGGAGGCGGCAGGGTCTGGAGCTTTCTTT.